The entry below gives a single TCR beta chain sequence along with its context. TCRdb's table, derived via immunoSEQ multiplex PCR, lists solely in-frame clones and lacks some. Seen here are 130,000 or so clones, about 90% observed once, and the top ten hold around 7.3%. Trimming removed 5 bases at V and 1 base at J, with 9 bases between. The CDR3 sequence is 12 residues long. Germline values: CDR1 SQVTM, CDR2 ANQGSEA. This sample was included in a study of control samples from healthy donors and cancer patients. The specimen was blood. This sequence was found in a man aged 18 to 30 in good health. The genes are TRBV29-1 and TRBJ2-7, with D unresolved. The CDR3 DNA reads TGCAGCGTTATTTTAGGTTCCTACGAGCAGTACTTC. Protein product: CSVILGSYEQYF.